What follows are 2 T cell receptor beta chains derived from one specimen sequenced in a study of blood T cell repertoires in COVID-19. Method: immunoSEQ multiplex PCR; TCRdb's copy keeps in-frame clones and lacks some. The sample includes approximately 350,000 clones, 80% to 90% seen only once; the top ten take 0.95% to 1.1%. Sequencing used PBMCs or T cells enriched from blood (not recorded which). These receptors originate from a man between 18 and 29 years old who had recovered from COVID-19.

A single count supports this clone. The chain is built from TRBV5-1 and TRBJ2-3; 8 bases align to TRBD2. V was pared by 0 bases and J by 6 bases, with 12 bases of the junction left unmatched. Germline CDR1 reads SGHRS; CDR2 reads YFSETQ. This CDR3 comprises 17 residues. CDR3: CASSLGLSGGVRDTQYF. The CDR3 DNA is TGCGCCAGCAGCTTGGGTCTGAGCGGGGGCGTAAGGGATACGCAGTATTTT. Full variable domain (rest looked up from reference TRBV5-1 and TRBJ2-3): KAGVTQTPRYLIKTRGQQVTLSCSPISGHRSVSWYQQTPGQGLQFLFEYFSETQRNKGNFPGRFSGRQFSNSRSEMNVSTLELGDSALYLCASSLGLSGGVRDTQYFGPGTRLTVL.

This chain connects TRBV4-3 to TRBJ2-1; 8 bases agree with TRBD2. Looked up from germline, CDR1 is LGHNA and CDR2 is YSLEER. Losses at the gene ends were 3 bases for V and 4 bases for J; bases not matched to a gene: 5. The CDR3 runs 15 residues. The CDR3 is CASSHILAAYNEQFF. The CDR3 DNA reads TGCGCCAGCAGCCATATACTAGCGGCTTACAATGAGCAGTTCTTC.